This T cell receptor beta chain was profiled in a study of T-cell reconstitution after alpha-beta-depleted transplantation in children. The study, taken as a whole, reports: Diversity and T-cell counts at one year after transplant derived mostly from new T cells. Several hundred graft clones that had expanded were reportedly the source of alpha-beta T cells about two months after transplant. The study traced high day-60 TCRbeta diversity in some patients to surviving recipient T cells and thymic progenitors.

This clonotype has ten or more counts. Its antigen remains unidentified. The CDR3 consists of 15 residues. V dropped 2 bases and J dropped 0 bases, with 8 bases sitting between them. Germline CDR1 reads WSHSY; CDR2 reads SAAADI. Preparing the TCRbeta library involved the use of unique molecular identifiers. Via MiXCR, TCRdb re-called the PCR reads, giving one row per CDR3 protein. The sample lists some 450,000 distinct CDR3 sequences, roughly two fifths occurring once. This TCR was recovered from a girl aged 2-10 years with aplastic anemia, due to receive a stem cell transplant. Sequencing was performed on PBMCs, taken before TCRalphabeta/CD19-depleted stem cell transplant. This chain connects TRBV10-2 to TRBJ1-5; D is possibly TRBD1 (6 bases). The CDR3 sequence is CASSETGTSNQPQHF. The CDR3 DNA is TGCGCCAGCAGTGAGACAGGGACTAGCAATCAGCCCCAGCATTTT.